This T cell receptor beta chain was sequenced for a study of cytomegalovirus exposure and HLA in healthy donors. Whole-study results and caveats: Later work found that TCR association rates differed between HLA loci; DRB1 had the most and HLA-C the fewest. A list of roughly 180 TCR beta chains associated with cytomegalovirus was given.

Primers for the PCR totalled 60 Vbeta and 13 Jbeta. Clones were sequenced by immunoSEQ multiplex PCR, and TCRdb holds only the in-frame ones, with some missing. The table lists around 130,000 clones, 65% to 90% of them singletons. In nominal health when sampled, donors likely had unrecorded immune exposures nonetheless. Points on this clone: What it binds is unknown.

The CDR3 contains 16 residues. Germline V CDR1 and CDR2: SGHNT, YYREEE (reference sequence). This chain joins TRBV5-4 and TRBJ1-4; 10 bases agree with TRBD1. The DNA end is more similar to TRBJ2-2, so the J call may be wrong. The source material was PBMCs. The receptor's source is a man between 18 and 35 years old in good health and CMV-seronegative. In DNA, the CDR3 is TGTGCCAGCAGCTCGATGACAGGGGGCGCGTTAACGGAGCTGTTTTTT. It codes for CASSSMTGGALTELFF.